These T cell receptor beta chains were read from a single sample in a study of blood T cell repertoires in COVID-19. Sequencing was performed with immunoSEQ multiplex PCR; in TCRdb, only in-frame clones are kept and a portion is missing. The sample comprises 120,000 or so clones, around three quarters of which are singletons, and about a sixth rests with the top ten. Sequenced sample: peripheral blood. The receptors originated from a man aged 60 to 69 with active or convalescent COVID-19. Each CDR3 is given with its conserved first and last residue. A D gene is named only where the DNA matches it firmly. Size is omitted from some rows. Given values are once, few, many or a class for expanded clones.

J,D,size,V,CDR3,DNA
TRBJ1-1,TRBD1,-,TRBV11-3,CASSREGANTEAFF,TGTGCCAGCAGCCGAGAGGGGGCGAACACTGAAGCTTTCTTT
TRBJ1-1,-,once,TRBV10-3,CAAEGVNTEAFF,TGTGCCGCTGAGGGGGTTAACACTGAAGCTTTCTTT
TRBJ1-2,-,-,TRBV11-2,CASSPEVGYGYTF,TGTGCCAGCAGCCCTGAGGTCGGGTATGGCTACACCTTC
TRBJ2-5,TRBD2,-,TRBV4-1,CASSQIAGETQYF,TGCGCCAGCAGCCAAATAGCGGGAGAGACCCAGTACTTC
TRBJ2-3,TRBD1,-,TRBV28,CASSLWSRGRLDTQYF,TGTGCCAGCAGTTTATGGTCCAGGGGGCGGTTAGATACGCAGTATTTT
TRBJ2-7,TRBD2,-,TRBV9,CASSVASGKEQYF,TGTGCCAGCAGCGTGGCTAGCGGGAAGGAGCAGTACTTC
TRBJ2-3,-,-,TRBV20-1,CSATRADTQYF,TGCAGTGCTACCCGAGCAGATACGCAGTATTTT
TRBJ2-2,TRBD2,once,TRBV30,CAWRETSGRSSGELFF,TGTGCCTGGAGGGAGACTAGCGGGAGAAGCTCCGGGGAGCTGTTTTTT
TRBJ2-7,TRBD2,-,TRBV5-4,CASSPGLAGVEEQYF,TGTGCCAGCAGTCCCGGACTAGCGGGAGTCGAGGAGCAGTACTTC
TRBJ2-5,TRBD2,once,TRBV6-2/TRBV6-3,CASSYTSGRALWGETQYF,TGTGCCAGCAGTTATACTAGCGGGAGGGCCTTGTGGGGTGAGACCCAGTACTTC
TRBJ2-5,TRBD2,-,TRBV5-8,CASSLGLAGGETQYF,TGTGCCAGCAGCTTGGGACTAGCGGGAGGAGAGACCCAGTACTTC
TRBJ2-1,TRBD2,-,TRBV10-3,CAIRQYVTSDYNEQFF,TGTGCCATCAGGCAGTATGTGACTAGCGACTACAATGAGCAGTTCTTC
TRBJ1-5,-,few,TRBV19,CASGEGRGGNQPQHF,TGTGCCAGTGGGGAGGGGCGCGGAGGCAATCAGCCCCAGCATTTT
TRBJ1-1,-,-,TRBV30,CAWSYGGGTEAFF,TGTGCCTGGAGTTATGGGGGCGGCACTGAAGCTTTCTTT
TRBJ2-7,-,few,TRBV6-2/TRBV6-3,CASSYSAVSREQYF,TGTGCCAGCAGTTACTCAGCGGTCTCCCGCGAGCAGTACTTC
TRBJ2-3,-,-,TRBV21-1,CASITGVRGRDTQYF,TGTGCCAGCATCACAGGGGTCCGCGGTCGAGATACGCAGTATTTT
TRBJ2-7,-,-,TRBV2,CASSEGIGALYEQYF,TGTGCCAGCAGTGAGGGGATTGGGGCACTCTACGAGCAGTACTTC
TRBJ2-7,-,-,TRBV28,CASSLWGGQYEQYF,TGTGCCAGCAGTTTATGGGGGGGGCAATACGAGCAGTACTTC
TRBJ2-1,TRBD2,-,TRBV24-1,CATSDRGLAGGETYNEQFF,TGTGCCACCAGTGATCGAGGACTAGCGGGAGGTGAGACCTACAATGAGCAGTTCTTC
TRBJ1-2,-,-,TRBV15,CATSVGTLYGYTF,TGTGCCACCAGCGTTGGGACACTCTATGGCTACACCTTC
TRBJ1-2,-,-,TRBV6-5,CASSYSGRTQGYTF,TGTGCCAGCAGTTACTCGGGCCGCACGCAGGGCTACACCTTC
TRBJ2-5,TRBD1,-,TRBV28,CASSPDRAGETQYF,TGTGCCAGCAGTCCAGACAGGGCGGGAGAGACCCAGTACTTC
TRBJ1-3,-,-,TRBV28,CASSFRAGNTIYF,TGTGCCAGCAGTTTCAGGGCTGGAAACACCATATATTTT
TRBJ2-3,TRBD2,-,TRBV27,CASRPTSGLGGDTQYF,TGTGCCAGCAGGCCTACTAGCGGCTTGGGGGGGGATACGCAGTATTTT
TRBJ1-5,-,-,TRBV28,CASSRTGGGNQPQHF,TGTGCCAGCAGCCGAACAGGCGGGGGCAATCAGCCCCAGCATTTT
TRBJ2-7,-,-,TRBV6-4,CASSDYPPRRDGYEQYF,TGTGCCAGCAGTGACTACCCTCCAAGGCGGGATGGCTACGAGCAGTACTTC
TRBJ2-7,TRBD2,-,TRBV27,CASRLGLAGAYEQYF,TGTGCCAGTAGGCTGGGACTAGCGGGGGCCTACGAGCAGTACTTC
TRBJ1-1,-,-,TRBV4-3,CASSQENQGWGGEAFF,TGCGCCAGCAGCCAAGAGAATCAGGGGTGGGGTGGTGAAGCTTTCTTT
TRBJ2-7,TRBD2,-,TRBV29-1,CSVSLAGGPGQYF,TGCAGCGTTTCCCTGGCGGGAGGGCCTGGGCAGTACTTC
TRBJ1-6,-,-,TRBV28,CASSSPQSPLHF,TGTGCCAGCAGTTCCCCCCAATCACCCCTCCACTTT
TRBJ2-1,-,few,TRBV28,CGSTSSYNEQFF,TGTGGGTCAACGAGCTCCTACAATGAGCAGTTCTTC
TRBJ2-5,-,-,TRBV11-2,CASSLVQETQYF,TGTGCCAGCAGCTTAGTACAGGAGACCCAGTACTTC
TRBJ2-5,TRBD2,-,TRBV30,CASLLAEGETQYF,TGTGCCTCGTTACTAGCGGAGGGAGAGACCCAGTACTTC
TRBJ1-6,TRBD1,-,TRBV5-8,CASSLDRASPLHF,TGTGCCAGCAGCCTGGACAGGGCTTCACCCCTCCACTTT